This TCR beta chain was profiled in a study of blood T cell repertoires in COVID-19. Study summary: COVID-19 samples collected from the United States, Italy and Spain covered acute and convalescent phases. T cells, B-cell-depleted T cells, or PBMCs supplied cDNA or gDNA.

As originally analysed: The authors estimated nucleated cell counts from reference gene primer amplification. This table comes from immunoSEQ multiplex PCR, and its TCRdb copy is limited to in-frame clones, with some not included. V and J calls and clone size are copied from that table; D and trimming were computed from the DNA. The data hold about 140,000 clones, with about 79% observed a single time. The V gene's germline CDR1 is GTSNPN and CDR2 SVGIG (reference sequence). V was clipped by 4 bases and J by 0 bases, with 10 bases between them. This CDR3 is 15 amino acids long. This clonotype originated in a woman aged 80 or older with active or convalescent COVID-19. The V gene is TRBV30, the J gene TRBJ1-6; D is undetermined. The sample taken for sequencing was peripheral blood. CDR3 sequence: CAWTGRSSYNSPLHF. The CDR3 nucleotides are TGTGCCTGGACGGGAAGGAGCTCCTATAATTCACCCCTCCACTTT.